This is a list of T cell receptor beta chains from one sample in a study of blood T cells in healthy people across ages. TCRdb reanalysed the 5' RACE reads using MiXCR and keeps one entry per CDR3 protein. The sample lists under 2,000,000 distinct CDR3 sequences, around 50% occurring once. Sequenced: blood. These receptors came from a woman between 35 and 50 years old in good health. Both conserved end residues are part of each CDR3.

CASILTRYEQYF | TRBJ2-7 | TRBV7-9
CASSLVGTGQRGRSSGANVLTF | TRBJ2-6 | TRBV5-1
CASSNYEQFF | TRBJ2-1 | TRBV12-3/TRBV12-4
CASSQPPGQGVYGYTF | TRBJ1-2 | TRBV4-1
CSASRVYGYTF | TRBJ1-2 | TRBV20-1
CASSLVKGTFSKETQFF | TRBJ2-1 | TRBV7-2
CASRTGGLGNTEAFF | TRBJ1-1 | TRBV2
CAARTSGANVLTF | TRBJ2-6 | TRBV12-3/TRBV12-4
CASSWGTGLVDAQYF | TRBJ2-3 | TRBV6-5
CASSQDGVKNTEAFF | TRBJ1-1 | TRBV4-3
CSAPRDRGNEQFF | TRBJ2-1 | TRBV20-1
CASSLSSGDSYGYTF | TRBJ1-2 | TRBV5-1
CASSQDRAMRAQETQYF | TRBJ2-5 | TRBV4-2
CSVNDPGSNTQYF | TRBJ2-3 | TRBV29-1
CASNPLAGIIDTQYF | TRBJ2-3 | TRBV2
CASNRDGYNEQFF | TRBJ2-1 | TRBV21-1
CATSGPLGHTQYF | TRBJ2-3 | TRBV28
CSVDPGDTQYF | TRBJ2-3 | TRBV29-1
CASSQVGANVLTF | TRBJ2-6 | TRBV4-3
CASTRGAGSNEKLFF | TRBJ1-4 | TRBV28
CASSLAEGLETQYF | TRBJ2-5 | TRBV5-1
CATSPDSSSCNEQFF | TRBJ2-1 | TRBV24-1
CSAPFFADPFIRTQYF | TRBJ2-3 | TRBV20-1